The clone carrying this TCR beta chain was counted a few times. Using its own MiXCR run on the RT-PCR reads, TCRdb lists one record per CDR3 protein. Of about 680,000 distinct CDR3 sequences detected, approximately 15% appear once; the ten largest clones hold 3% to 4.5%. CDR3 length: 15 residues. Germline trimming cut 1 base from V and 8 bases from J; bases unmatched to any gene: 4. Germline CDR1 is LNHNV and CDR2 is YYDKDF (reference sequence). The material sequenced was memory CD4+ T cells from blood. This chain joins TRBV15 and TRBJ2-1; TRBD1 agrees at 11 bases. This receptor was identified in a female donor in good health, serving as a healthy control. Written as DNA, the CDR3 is TGTGCCACCAGCAGAGGGGGGACAGGGGGTGATGAGCAGTTCTTC. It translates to CATSRGGTGGDEQFF.